This TCR beta chain was found in a study of T cell repertoires in cytomegalovirus infection. About the research overall: Recently identified HLA-C-restricted CMV epitopes were among the peptides used. Public TCR beta signatures were indicative of both CMV infection and a matching HLA type.

Study-wide findings and caveats: It was HLA-C-restricted CMV-specific TCR beta clonotypes that dominated the response ex vivo. Identification of carriers of CMV plus the relevant HLA was performed using cumulative public TCR beta family frequency.

Worth noting for this clonotype: As yet, its antigen is unknown.

TCRdb re-called the reads with MiXCR, one entry per CDR3 protein. The sample carries some 700,000 distinct CDR3 sequences, around a third recorded once. The CDR3 has 14 residues. Trimming removed 5 bases from V and 2 bases from J, with 12 bases in between. CDR1 is MNHEY, CDR2 SMNVEV, per germline (reference sequence). The chain combines TRBV27 with TRBJ2-5; D is perhaps TRBD1 or TRBD2 (5 bases each). The material sequenced was cultured PBMCs, taken from culture after CMV antigen stimulation. This TCR was sampled from a human donor in good health (CMV status not recorded). Some clones in this sample may be carry-over from other donors' samples. The DNA for the CDR3 is TGTGCCAGCAGTCCCTGGGACCAGCAAGAGACCCAGTACTTC. This encodes CASSPWDQQETQYF.